The next 20 T cell receptor beta chains were all read from a single sample in a study of blood T cell repertoires in COVID-19. The assay was immunoSEQ multiplex PCR, and TCRdb's table has in-frame clones only and misses some. The table has roughly 190,000 clones, just under 90% seen once. The sample comprised peripheral blood. The receptors were gathered from a man between 18 and 29 years old with active or convalescent COVID-19.

The V and J genes are TRBV6-4 and TRBJ2-2; 7 nucleotides agree with TRBD2. The CDR3 is 16 residues long. V shed 0 bases and J 6 bases; nucleotides not matched to a gene: 7. The germline V gene has CDR1 MRHNA and CDR2 SNTAGT. This CDR3 reads CASSDSLAVGAGELFF. CDR3 bases: TGTGCCAGCAGTGACTCGCTAGCGGTCGGGGCCGGGGAGCTGTTTTTT.

The chain combines TRBV6-6 with TRBJ2-1, with D perhaps matching TRBD2 (6 bases). Germline CDR1 is MNHNY and CDR2 is SVGAGI (reference sequence). This CDR3 comprises 16 residues. V was clipped by 0 bases and J by 0 bases, with 9 bases between them. The CDR3 coding sequence is TGTGCCAGCAGTTACTCCGGGCGGGGCTCCTACAATGAGCAGTTCTTC. Encoded protein: CASSYSGRGSYNEQFF.

The J gene is TRBJ2-1, the V gene TRBV5-1; 7 nucleotides line up with TRBD1. The trim removed 2 bases at V and 6 bases at J, leaving 2 bases unmatched. The CDR3 spans 13 residues. CDR1 and CDR2 from the germline V gene are SGHRS and YFSETQ. The DNA of the CDR3 is TGCGCCAGCAGCTTAGGGACAGTCAATGAGCAGTTCTTC. Its protein is CASSLGTVNEQFF.

The V gene is TRBV24-1, the J gene TRBJ1-2, with 9 bases identical to TRBD1. The CDR3 is made up of 15 amino acids. CDR1 KGHDR and CDR2 SFDVKD come from the germline V gene. With 5 bases clipped from V and 3 bases from J, the junction kept 6 bases outside the gene matches. The DNA for the CDR3 is TGTGCCACCAGTGGTTGGGACAGGGTCGACTATGGCTACACCTTC. As protein: CATSGWDRVDYGYTF.

CDR3 sequence (DNA): TGCGCCAGCGAAGATTTGGGGGCTGGCACTGAAGCTTTCTTT. Amino acids: CASEDLGAGTEAFF. This chain links TRBV5-1 with TRBJ1-1, with D perhaps matching TRBD1 (6 bases). Germline loops: CDR1 SGHRS, CDR2 YFSETQ. V was cut by 7 bases and J by 4 bases, with 17 bases left in between. The CDR3 totals 14 residues.

The gene calls are TRBV9 and TRBJ2-2, with a possible D match to TRBD2 (5 bases). Trimming removed 0 bases at V and 7 bases at J, with 10 bases between. This CDR3 has 14 amino acids. CDR1 and CDR2 from the germline V gene are SGDLS and YYNGEE. The CDR3 sequence: CASSVGGWVGELFF. In DNA, the CDR3 is TGTGCCAGCAGCGTAGGAGGGTGGGTCGGGGAGCTGTTTTTT.

The genes are TRBV11-2 and TRBJ2-1, with TRBD2 matching 9 bases. The V gene's germline CDR1 is SGHAT and CDR2 FQNNGV. Losses at the gene ends were 5 bases for V and 8 bases for J; bases not matched to a gene: 10. The CDR3 length is 15 residues. DNA of the CDR3: TGTGCCAGCAGCCCGGGAAGCGGGGGGTTGGATGAGCAGTTCTTC. Encoded protein: CASSPGSGGLDEQFF.

This clone has just one count. The chain joins TRBV24-1 to TRBJ1-5; weak D call: TRBD1 (5 bases). The CDR3 is made up of 14 amino acids. Per germline, CDR1 KGHDR and CDR2 SFDVKD. V was trimmed by 4 bases and J by 3 bases, leaving 9 bases between them. For the CDR3, the DNA is TGTGCCACCAGTGACTACGGACACAATCAGCCCCAGCATTTT. This encodes CATSDYGHNQPQHF.

The rearrangement uses TRBV5-1 and TRBJ2-7; possibly TRBD2 for D (6 bases). The CDR3 contains 18 residues. The V end was cut by 4 bases, the J end by 3 bases, with 26 bases between. Germline-derived CDR1 and CDR2 are SGHRS and YFSETQ. The CDR3 DNA is TGCGCCAGCAGCCCTTATCGGGGCAGGGCTCTGGACTACTACGAGCAGTACTTC. Protein product: CASSPYRGRALDYYEQYF.

The sample holds one count of this clone. The V gene is TRBV2, the J gene TRBJ1-6, with D possibly TRBD1 on 5 matching bases. Per germline, CDR1 SNHLY and CDR2 FYNNEI. The V gene lost 6 bases and the J gene lost 7 bases, with 13 bases spanning the gap. This CDR3 contains 14 residues. DNA for the CDR3: TGTGCCAGCAGCGTTACAGGTTTAAATTCACCCCTCCACTTT. Amino acid sequence: CASSVTGLNSPLHF.

The chain joins TRBV29-1 to TRBJ2-1; the match to TRBD1 covers 7 bases. Germline CDR1 is SQVTM and CDR2 is ANQGSEA. The CDR3 spans 15 residues. Trimming cost V 7 bases and J 6 bases; bases outside gene matches: 15. The CDR3 bases are TGCAGCGGCCACGGGACAGTCAATTCGGGCAATGAGCAGTTCTTC. Protein product: CSGHGTVNSGNEQFF.

The V and J genes are TRBV19 and TRBJ2-1; a possible D gene is TRBD1 (6 bases). V was trimmed by 7 bases and J by 6 bases, leaving 13 bases between them. The CDR3 consists of 13 residues. Per the germline V gene, CDR1 is LNHDA and CDR2 is SQIVND (reference sequence). CDR3 nucleotides: TGTGCCAGTACTAAGGACAGCCCCAATGAGCAGTTCTTC. Translation gives CASTKDSPNEQFF.

V is TRBV24-1 and J is TRBJ2-1; TRBD2 matches at 7 bases. In germline, CDR1 is KGHDR, CDR2 SFDVKD. The trim removed 0 bases at V and 6 bases at J, leaving 10 bases unmatched. This CDR3 comprises 17 residues. The CDR3 reads CATSDLTTGTTGNEQFF. In DNA form, the CDR3 reads TGTGCCACCAGTGATTTGACTACCGGGACTACGGGCAATGAGCAGTTCTTC.

The rearrangement uses TRBV30 and TRBJ1-2; 7 nucleotides align to TRBD1. The V segment lost 1 base and the J segment 3 bases; nucleotides outside the gene matches: 8. The CDR3 is 15 amino acids. CDR1 is GTSNPN and CDR2 is SVGIG in the germline V gene (reference sequence). The CDR3, as DNA: TGTGCCTGGAGTGGTGGGAAGGGGACAGACTATGGCTACACCTTC. Protein: CAWSGGKGTDYGYTF.

This clone was detected a few times. The chain links TRBV6-4 to TRBJ2-1; 8 nucleotides agree with TRBD2. Germline V lookup: CDR1 MRHNA, CDR2 SNTAGT. The CDR3 consists of 15 residues. The ends lost 2 bases at V and 8 bases at J; junction bases unmatched: 8. The CDR3 DNA reads as TGTGCCAGCAGTGACGGGGGACTAGAGACTGATGAGCAGTTCTTC. This codes for CASSDGGLETDEQFF.

The chain couples TRBV5-6 to TRBJ1-6; D is uncertain. CDR3 length: 16 amino acids. The germline V gene encodes CDR1 SGHDT and CDR2 YYEEEE. V dropped 4 bases and J dropped 3 bases, with 14 bases sitting between them. The CDR3 DNA is TGTGCCAGCAGCCTGGGTAGCGGGGACTATAATTCACCCCTCCACTTT. Amino acid sequence: CASSLGSGDYNSPLHF.

The CDR3 DNA reads TGCGCCAGCAAGCGGGAGCCTTCCTACGAGCAGTACTTC. Protein product: CASKREPSYEQYF. The genes are TRBV5-1 and TRBJ2-7, with 8 positions matching TRBD2. Unmatched junction bases numbered 3, after V lost 6 bases and J lost 1 base. In germline, CDR1 is SGHRS, CDR2 YFSETQ. The CDR3 runs to 13 residues.

This chain joins TRBV14 and TRBJ2-7, with D hard to call. CDR3 length: 18 amino acids. With 0 bases removed from V and 1 base from J, the gap between germline ends came to 19 bases. CDR1 is SGHDN and CDR2 is FVKESK in the germline V gene. The CDR3 DNA sequence: TGTGCCAGCAGCCAAGAGCCAATTTTTATAAGCCTTTCCTACGAGCAGTACTTC. Translating gives CASSQEPIFISLSYEQYF.

The genes are TRBV7-3 and TRBJ2-3; D is ambiguous. The CDR3 totals 12 residues. V was cut by 4 bases and J by 2 bases, with 4 bases left in between. Germline loops: CDR1 SGHTA, CDR2 FQGTGA. CDR3 loop: CASSSLTDTQYF. As DNA, the CDR3 is TGTGCCAGCAGCTCCCTCACAGATACGCAGTATTTT.

The chain combines TRBV13 with TRBJ1-2; 11 nucleotides align to TRBD1. The V gene's germline CDR1 is PRHDT and CDR2 FYEKMQ (reference sequence). This CDR3 is 15 amino acids long. Trimming removed 9 bases from V and 7 bases from J; junction bases left unmatched: 13. CDR3: CASYGLRTGGIGYTF. The CDR3, as DNA: TGTGCCAGTTACGGACTCAGGACAGGGGGCATTGGCTACACCTTC.